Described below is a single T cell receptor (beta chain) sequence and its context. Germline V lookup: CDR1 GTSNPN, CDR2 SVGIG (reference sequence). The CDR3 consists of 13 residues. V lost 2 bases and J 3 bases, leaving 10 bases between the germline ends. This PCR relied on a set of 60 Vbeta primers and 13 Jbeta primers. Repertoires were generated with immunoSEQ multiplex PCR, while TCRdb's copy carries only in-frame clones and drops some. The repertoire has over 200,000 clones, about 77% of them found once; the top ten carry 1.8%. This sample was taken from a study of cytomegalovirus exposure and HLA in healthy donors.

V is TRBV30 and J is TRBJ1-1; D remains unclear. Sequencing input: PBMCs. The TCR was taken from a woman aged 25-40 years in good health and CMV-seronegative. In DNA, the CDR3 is TGTGCCTGGAGTATCGGGTTTCACACTGAAGCTTTCTTT. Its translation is CAWSIGFHTEAFF.